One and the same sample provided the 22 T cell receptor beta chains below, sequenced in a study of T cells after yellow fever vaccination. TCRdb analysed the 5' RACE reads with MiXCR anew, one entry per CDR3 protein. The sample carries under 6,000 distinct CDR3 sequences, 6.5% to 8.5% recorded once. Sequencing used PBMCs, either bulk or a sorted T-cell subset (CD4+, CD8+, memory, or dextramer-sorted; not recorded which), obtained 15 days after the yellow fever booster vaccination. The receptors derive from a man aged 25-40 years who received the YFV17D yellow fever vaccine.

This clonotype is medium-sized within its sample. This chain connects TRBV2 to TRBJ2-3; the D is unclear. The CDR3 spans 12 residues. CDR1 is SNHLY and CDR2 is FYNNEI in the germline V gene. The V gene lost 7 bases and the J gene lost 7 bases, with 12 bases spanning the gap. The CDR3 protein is CASTTGGNTQYF. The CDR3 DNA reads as TGTGCCAGCACCACGGGCGGAAATACGCAGTATTTT. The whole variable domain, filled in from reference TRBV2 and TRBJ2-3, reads EPEVTQTPSHQVTQMGQEVILRCVPISNHLYFYWYRQILGQKVEFLVSFYNNEISEKSEIFDDQFSVERPDGSNFTLKIRSTKLEDSAMYFCASTTGGNTQYFGPGTRLTVL.

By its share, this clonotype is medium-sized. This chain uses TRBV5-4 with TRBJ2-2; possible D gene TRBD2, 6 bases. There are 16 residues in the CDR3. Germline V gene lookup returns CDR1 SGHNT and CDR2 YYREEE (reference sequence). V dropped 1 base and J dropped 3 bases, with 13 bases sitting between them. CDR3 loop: CASSLLGGVDTGELFF. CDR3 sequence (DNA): TGTGCCAGCAGCTTGCTGGGAGGCGTGGACACCGGGGAGCTGTTTTTT.

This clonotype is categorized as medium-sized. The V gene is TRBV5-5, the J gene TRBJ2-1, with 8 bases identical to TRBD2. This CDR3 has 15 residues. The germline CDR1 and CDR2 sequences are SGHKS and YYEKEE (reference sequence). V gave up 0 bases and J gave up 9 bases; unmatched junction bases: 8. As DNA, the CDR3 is TGTGCCAGCAGCTTGGCCAGCGGGGGCATTATTGAGCAGTTCTTC. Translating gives CASSLASGGIIEQFF.

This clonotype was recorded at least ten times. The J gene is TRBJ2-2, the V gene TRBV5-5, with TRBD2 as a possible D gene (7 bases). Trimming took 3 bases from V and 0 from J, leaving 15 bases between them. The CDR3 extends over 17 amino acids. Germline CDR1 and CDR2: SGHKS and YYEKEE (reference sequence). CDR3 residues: CASSYTRGGPNTGELFF. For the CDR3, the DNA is TGTGCCAGCAGCTACACAAGGGGGGGGCCGAACACCGGGGAGCTGTTTTTT.

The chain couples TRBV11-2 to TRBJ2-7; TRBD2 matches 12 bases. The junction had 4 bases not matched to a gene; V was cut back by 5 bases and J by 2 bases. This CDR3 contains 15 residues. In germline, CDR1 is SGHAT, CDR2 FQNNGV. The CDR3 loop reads CASSLGLAGTYEQYF. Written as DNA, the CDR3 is TGTGCCAGCAGCCTAGGACTAGCGGGAACCTACGAGCAGTACTTC.

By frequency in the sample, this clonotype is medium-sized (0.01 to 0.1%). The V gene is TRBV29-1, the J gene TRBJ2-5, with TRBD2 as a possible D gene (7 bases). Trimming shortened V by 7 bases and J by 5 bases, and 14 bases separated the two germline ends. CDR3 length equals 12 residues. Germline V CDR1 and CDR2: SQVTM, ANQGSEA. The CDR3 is CSELRGGETQYF. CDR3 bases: TGCAGCGAACTTAGGGGGGGGGAGACCCAGTACTTC.

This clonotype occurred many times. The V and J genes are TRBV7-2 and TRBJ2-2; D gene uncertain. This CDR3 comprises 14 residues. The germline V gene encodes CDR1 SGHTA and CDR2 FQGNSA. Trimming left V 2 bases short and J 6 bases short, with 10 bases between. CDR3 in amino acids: CASSLTTVPGELFF. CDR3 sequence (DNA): TGTGCCAGCAGCTTAACTACAGTACCCGGGGAGCTGTTTTTT.

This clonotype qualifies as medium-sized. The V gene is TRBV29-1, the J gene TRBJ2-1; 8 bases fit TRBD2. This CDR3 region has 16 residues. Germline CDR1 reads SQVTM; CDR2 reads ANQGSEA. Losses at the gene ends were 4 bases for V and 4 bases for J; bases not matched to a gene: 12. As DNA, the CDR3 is TGCAGCGTTGTCCCGGGGGGTAGCGGGAATTACAATGAGCAGTTCTTC. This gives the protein CSVVPGGSGNYNEQFF.

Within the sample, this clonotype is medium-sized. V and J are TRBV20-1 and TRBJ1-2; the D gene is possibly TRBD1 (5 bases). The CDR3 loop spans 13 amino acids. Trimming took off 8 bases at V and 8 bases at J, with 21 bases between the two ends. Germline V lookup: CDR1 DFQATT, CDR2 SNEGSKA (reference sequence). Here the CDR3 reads CSTLPNGGSGYTF. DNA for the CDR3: TGCAGTACCTTACCCAACGGGGGATCCGGCTACACCTTC.

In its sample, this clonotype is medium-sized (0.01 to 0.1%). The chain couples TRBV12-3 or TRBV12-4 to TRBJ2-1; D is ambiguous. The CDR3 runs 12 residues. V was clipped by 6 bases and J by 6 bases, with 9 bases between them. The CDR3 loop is CASSPFVNEQFF. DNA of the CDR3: TGTGCCAGCAGCCCATTCGTCAATGAGCAGTTCTTC.

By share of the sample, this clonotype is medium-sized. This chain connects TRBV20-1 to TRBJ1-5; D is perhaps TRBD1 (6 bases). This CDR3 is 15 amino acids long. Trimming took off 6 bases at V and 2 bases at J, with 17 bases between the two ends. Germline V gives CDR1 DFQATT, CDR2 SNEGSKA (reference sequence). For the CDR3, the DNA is TGCAGTGCCCGAGAGCTGGGGGCTGGCAATCAGCCCCAGCATTTT. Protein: CSARELGAGNQPQHF.

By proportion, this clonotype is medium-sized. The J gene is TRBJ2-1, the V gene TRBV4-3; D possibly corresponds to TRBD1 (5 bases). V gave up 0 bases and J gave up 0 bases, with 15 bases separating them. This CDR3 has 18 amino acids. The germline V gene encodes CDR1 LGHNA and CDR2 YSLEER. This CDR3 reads CASSQDRRRGFSYNEQFF. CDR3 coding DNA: TGCGCCAGCAGCCAAGATCGGAGAAGGGGCTTCTCCTACAATGAGCAGTTCTTC.

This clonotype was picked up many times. CDR3 residues: CASSLGGTENQPQHF. The DNA of the CDR3 is TGTGCCAGCAGCTTGGGGGGGACAGAAAACCAGCCCCAGCATTTT. The chain links TRBV5-4 to TRBJ1-5; TRBD1 matches 7 bases. The CDR3 is 15 residues long. Germline V gene sequence: CDR1 SGHNT, CDR2 YYREEE (reference sequence). The ends lost 0 bases at V and 7 bases at J; junction bases unmatched: 7.

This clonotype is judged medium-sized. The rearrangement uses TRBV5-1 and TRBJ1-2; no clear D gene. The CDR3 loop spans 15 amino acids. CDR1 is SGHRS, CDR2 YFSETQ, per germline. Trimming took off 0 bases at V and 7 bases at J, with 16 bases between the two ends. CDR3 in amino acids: CASSLAPGPGSGYTF. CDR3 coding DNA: TGCGCCAGCAGCTTGGCCCCTGGCCCCGGTAGTGGCTACACCTTC.

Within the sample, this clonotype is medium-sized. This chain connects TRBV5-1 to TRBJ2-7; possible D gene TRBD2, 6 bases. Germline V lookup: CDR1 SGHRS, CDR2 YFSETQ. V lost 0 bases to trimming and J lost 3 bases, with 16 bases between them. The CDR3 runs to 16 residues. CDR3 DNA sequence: TGCGCCAGCAGCTTGGCTGGCGGGGCCATACTCTACGAGCAGTACTTC. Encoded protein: CASSLAGGAILYEQYF.

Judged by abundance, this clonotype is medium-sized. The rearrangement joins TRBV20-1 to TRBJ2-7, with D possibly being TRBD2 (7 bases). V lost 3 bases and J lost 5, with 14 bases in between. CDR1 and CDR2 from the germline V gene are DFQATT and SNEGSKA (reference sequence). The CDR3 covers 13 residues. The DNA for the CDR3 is TGCAGTGCTAGTGGGGGGGCTATGGACGAGCAGTACTTC. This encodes CSASGGAMDEQYF.

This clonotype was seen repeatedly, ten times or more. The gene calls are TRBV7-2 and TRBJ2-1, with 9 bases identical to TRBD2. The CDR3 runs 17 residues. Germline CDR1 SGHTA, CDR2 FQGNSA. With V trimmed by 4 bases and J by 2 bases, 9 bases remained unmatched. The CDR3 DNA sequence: TGTGCCAGCAGCTCCGCATTAGCGGGAGTGACCTACAATGAGCAGTTCTTC. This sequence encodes CASSSALAGVTYNEQFF.

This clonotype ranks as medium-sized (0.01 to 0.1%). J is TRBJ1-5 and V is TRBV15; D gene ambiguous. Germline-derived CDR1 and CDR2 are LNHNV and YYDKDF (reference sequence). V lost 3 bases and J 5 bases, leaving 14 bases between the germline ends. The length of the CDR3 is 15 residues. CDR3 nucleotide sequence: TGTGCCACCAGCAGGTCGGGCCTTTCCTATCAGCCCCAGCATTTT. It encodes CATSRSGLSYQPQHF.

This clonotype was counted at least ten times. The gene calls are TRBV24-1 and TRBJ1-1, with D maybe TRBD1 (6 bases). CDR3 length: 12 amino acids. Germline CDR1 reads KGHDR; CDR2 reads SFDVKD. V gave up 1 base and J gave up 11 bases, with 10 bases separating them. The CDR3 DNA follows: TGTGCCACCAGTGATTTCGGGGGGCGGGCTTTCTTT. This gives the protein CATSDFGGRAFF.

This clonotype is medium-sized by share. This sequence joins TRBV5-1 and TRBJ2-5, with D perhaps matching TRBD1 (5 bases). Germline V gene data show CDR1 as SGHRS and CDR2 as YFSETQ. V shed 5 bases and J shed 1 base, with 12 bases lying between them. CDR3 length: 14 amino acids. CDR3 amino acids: CASSPTQGQETQYF. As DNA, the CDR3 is TGCGCCAGCAGTCCGACTCAGGGCCAAGAGACCCAGTACTTC.

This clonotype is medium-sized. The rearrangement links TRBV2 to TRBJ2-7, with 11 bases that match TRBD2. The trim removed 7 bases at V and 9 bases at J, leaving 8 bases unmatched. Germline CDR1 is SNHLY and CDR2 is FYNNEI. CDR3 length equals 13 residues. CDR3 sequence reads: CASILAGGPLQYF. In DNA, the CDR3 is TGTGCCAGCATTCTAGCGGGAGGCCCTCTGCAGTACTTC.

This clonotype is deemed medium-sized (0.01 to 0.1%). CDR3 loop: CASSVVVFRGREETQYF. Written as DNA, the CDR3 is TGTGCCAGCAGCGTAGTGGTTTTTCGGGGGCGAGAGGAGACCCAGTACTTC. This sequence joins TRBV9 and TRBJ2-5; either TRBD1 or TRBD2 may supply D (6 bases each). This CDR3 region has 17 residues. V was trimmed by 0 bases and J by 5 bases, leaving 20 bases between them. Germline V CDR1 and CDR2: SGDLS, YYNGEE.